Listed below are T cell receptor beta chains from one sample, sequenced in a study of blood T cell repertoires in COVID-19. Produced via immunoSEQ multiplex PCR; TCRdb's table is partial and in-frame only. The sample includes about 210,000 clones, just under 85% seen only once; the top ten take less than 8%. Sequenced material: peripheral blood. All receptors come from a woman in her fifties or sixties with active or convalescent COVID-19. CDR3s include the opening cysteine and the closing phenylalanine or tryptophan. A D gene is named only where the DNA matches it firmly. Rows may omit the clone size; those that give it use once, few, many or a size class.

>TRBV12-3/TRBV12-4|TRBJ1-5|-|13|-
TGTGCCAGCAGGACAAGGCAGGATCAGCCCCAGCATTTT
CASRTRQDQPQHF
>TRBV6-5|TRBJ1-3|-|15|-
TGTGCCAGCAGTTCCCCCCCGGGATCTGGAAACACCATATATTTT
CASSSPPGSGNTIYF
>TRBV9|TRBJ1-1|TRBD1|15|-
TGTGCCAGCAGCGGACGACAGGGGGCTTACACTGAAGCTTTCTTT
CASSGRQGAYTEAFF
>TRBV7-2|TRBJ1-1|-|14|-
TGTGCCAGCAGCCTAGGACAGAAGAACACTGAAGCTTTCTTT
CASSLGQKNTEAFF
>TRBV6-5|TRBJ2-3|-|14|-
TGTGCCAGCAGTTTGGCAGAGGTCACAGATACGCAGTATTTT
CASSLAEVTDTQYF
>TRBV6-5|TRBJ2-2|-|12|-
TGTGCCAGCAGTCGGAACACCGGGGAGCTGTTTTTT
CASSRNTGELFF
>TRBV11-2|TRBJ1-1|-|13|-
TGTGCCAGCAGCTTGTATCAGGAGGTTGAAGCTTTCTTT
CASSLYQEVEAFF
>TRBV4-1|TRBJ1-6|-|15|-
TGCGCCAGCAGCCAAGAGTTCGGGATTCCGTCACCCCTCCACTTT
CASSQEFGIPSPLHF
>TRBV2|TRBJ2-3|-|13|-
TGTGCCAGCAGTGACGGTGACAGGGATACGCAGTATTTT
CASSDGDRDTQYF
>TRBV5-5|TRBJ2-1|-|13|few
TGTGCCAGCACAACCGGGAATTTCAATGAGCAGTTCTTC
CASTTGNFNEQFF
>TRBV28|TRBJ1-3|TRBD1|14|-
TGTGCCAGCAGAGAGACAGGGACAACAAACACCATATATTTT
CASRETGTTNTIYF
>TRBV5-7|TRBJ1-1|TRBD1|15|few
TGTGCCAGCAGCAGATGGACAGGGGAAAGAACTGAAGCTTTCTTT
CASSRWTGERTEAFF
>TRBV28|TRBJ1-2|TRBD1|16|-
TGTGCCAGCAGTTTATTATCTCTGGGGGGACAGGGTGGCTACACCTTC
CASSLLSLGGQGGYTF
>TRBV7-3|TRBJ1-6|TRBD1|14|-
TGTGCCAGCAGCTTACAGGGGGTCGGTTCACCCCTCCACTTT
CASSLQGVGSPLHF
>TRBV24-1|TRBJ2-1|TRBD2|16|-
TGTGCCACCAGTGACCCTAGCGGGAGTCGGCGAAATGAGCAGTTCTTC
CATSDPSGSRRNEQFF
>TRBV5-4|TRBJ2-5|-|14|once
TGTGCCAGCAGCAGGACAGTGTACCAAGAGACCCAGTACTTC
CASSRTVYQETQYF
>TRBV9|TRBJ2-3|TRBD1|15|-
TGTGCCAGCAGCGTCCTAGGACAGGGAACAGATACGCAGTATTTT
CASSVLGQGTDTQYF
>TRBV4-1|TRBJ1-5|TRBD1|17|-
TGCGCCAGCAGCCAGACGACCGGGACAGGGCTTACGCAGCCCCAGCATTTT
CASSQTTGTGLTQPQHF
>TRBV7-6|TRBJ1-6|TRBD1|16|-
TGTGCCAGCAGCTTAGCGACACTGACAGGGAATTCACCCCTCCACTTT
CASSLATLTGNSPLHF
>TRBV5-8|TRBJ1-4|-|16|-
TGTGCCAGCAGCTGGGTCACAGGGAAGCCAAATGAAAAACTGTTTTTT
CASSWVTGKPNEKLFF
>TRBV18|TRBJ2-7|-|15|once
TGTGCCAGCTCCTTAGGGAGGATCCCCGCCTCCGAGCAGTACTTC
CASSLGRIPASEQYF
>TRBV19|TRBJ2-3|-|18|once
TGTGCCAGTAGTATAGAGATATGGCGGGTTTCACATTCAGATACGCAGTATTTT
CASSIEIWRVSHSDTQYF
>TRBV18|TRBJ1-1|TRBD1|13|few
TGTGCCAGCCAAGACCAGGGGGACTCTGAAGCTTTCTTT
CASQDQGDSEAFF
>TRBV3-1/TRBV3-2|TRBJ2-1|TRBD2|15|large
TGTGCCAGCAGCCAAACTAGCGGGAGCAAGAATGAGCAGTTCTTC
CASSQTSGSKNEQFF
>TRBV2|TRBJ1-2|TRBD1|14|-
TGTGCCAGCAGTGTAGAGGGGGCGTCATCTGGCTACACCTTC
CASSVEGASSGYTF
>TRBV5-1|TRBJ2-3|TRBD2|18|-
TGCGCCAGCTCCCCGAGGCCCCAGGCTAGCGGGATAAAAGATACGCAGTATTTT
CASSPRPQASGIKDTQYF
>TRBV5-5|TRBJ2-3|-|14|-
TGTGCCAGCAGCCTAACTAGGCTCACAGATACGCAGTATTTT
CASSLTRLTDTQYF
>TRBV10-1|TRBJ2-1|TRBD1|14|-
TGCGCCAGCAGTGAGGGACAGGGAGACAATGAGCAGTTCTTC
CASSEGQGDNEQFF
>TRBV5-4|TRBJ1-1|TRBD1|14|-
TGTGCCAGCAGCTCCCGGGACAGCGGCACTGAAGCTTTCTTT
CASSSRDSGTEAFF
>TRBV19|TRBJ1-1|-|13|-
TGTGCCAGTAGTATCGTGGCGGGGGGCGAAGCTTTCTTT
CASSIVAGGEAFF
>TRBV19|TRBJ1-2|TRBD1|17|once
TGTGCCAGTAGTATAGACCGCAGCGACAGGGGAGGTTTTGGCTACACCTTC
CASSIDRSDRGGFGYTF
>TRBV5-1|TRBJ2-3|-|13|once
TGCGCCAGCAGCGGACTTTCCACAGATACGCAGTATTTT
CASSGLSTDTQYF
>TRBV5-1|TRBJ2-7|TRBD1|15|-
TGCGCCAGCAGCCCGGAGTCCGGGACAGGCAGCGAGCAGTACTTC
CASSPESGTGSEQYF
>TRBV5-4|TRBJ2-7|TRBD2|15|-
TGTGCCAGCAGCTTCTCTAGCGGGAGAGCCTACGAGCAGTACTTC
CASSFSSGRAYEQYF
>TRBV7-9|TRBJ1-5|-|14|few
TGTGCCAGCAGCCACTACAATAGCAATCAGCCCCAGCATTTT
CASSHYNSNQPQHF
>TRBV10-1|TRBJ1-1|TRBD1|16|-
TGCGCCAGCAGTGAGTCGGGGACAGGGGGCCACACTGAAGCTTTCTTT
CASSESGTGGHTEAFF
>TRBV6-1|TRBJ1-1|TRBD1|14|-
TGTGCCAGCAGTGAACGCCCAGGGGGCACTGAAGCTTTCTTT
CASSERPGGTEAFF
>TRBV18|TRBJ1-2|TRBD1|11|few
TGTGCCAGCTCATGGGACAGGGGCTACACCTTC
CASSWDRGYTF
>TRBV30|TRBJ1-1|-|15|-
TGTGCCTGGAGCCCCGACAGCGATCATGCGAGTGAAGCTTTCTTT
CAWSPDSDHASEAFF
>TRBV5-6|TRBJ1-2|-|17|-
TGTGCCAGCAGCTTGGAGATTAACAGGGCTGAAGACTATGGCTACACCTTC
CASSLEINRAEDYGYTF
>TRBV30|TRBJ2-1|TRBD1|16|few
TGTGCCTGGAGTGTACCGGGACAGCCGTTCTACAATGAGCAGTTCTTC
CAWSVPGQPFYNEQFF
>TRBV3-1/TRBV3-2|TRBJ1-5|TRBD1|14|-
TGTGCCAGCAGCCTAGGGGGCGAAGGGCAGCCCCAGCATTTT
CASSLGGEGQPQHF
>TRBV7-3|TRBJ1-6|-|13|few
TGTGCCAGCAGCGTCCAGCCGGGACATACCCTCCACTTT
CASSVQPGHTLHF
>TRBV7-8|TRBJ2-5|-|12|few
TGTGCCAGCACCTTCCTCCGGGAGACCCAGTACTTC
CASTFLRETQYF
>TRBV7-9|TRBJ1-2|TRBD1|14|few
TGTGCCAGCAGCCCAGGGGGCGTAGGCTATGGCTACACCTTC
CASSPGGVGYGYTF
>TRBV3-1/TRBV3-2|TRBJ1-2|TRBD1|14|-
TGTGCCAGCAGCCTAAGAGACAGGGGCGGGGGCTACACCTTC
CASSLRDRGGGYTF
>TRBV24-1|TRBJ2-1|TRBD1|15|-
TGTGCCACCAGTGATCCTCGGACAGGGGACAATGAGCAGTTCTTC
CATSDPRTGDNEQFF
>TRBV5-1|TRBJ2-1|TRBD2|15|-
TGCGCCAGCAGGGCCCTCGCGGGAGGGAGAAATGAGCAGTTCTTC
CASRALAGGRNEQFF
>TRBV24-1|TRBJ2-7|-|13|-
TGTGCCACCAGTGTTCGGAGCCCCTACGAGCAGTACTTC
CATSVRSPYEQYF
>TRBV7-9|TRBJ2-1|-|13|-
TGTGCCACAAAAGCGTTTATTTTGAATGAGCAGTTCTTC
CATKAFILNEQFF
>TRBV2|TRBJ1-2|TRBD1|13|-
TGTGCCAGCAGTAGGACAGGGGACTATGGCTACACCTTC
CASSRTGDYGYTF
>TRBV7-9|TRBJ1-6|-|16|-
TGTGCCAGCAGCTTAGAAGTCGGAATAAGAGGATCACCCCTCCACTTT
CASSLEVGIRGSPLHF
>TRBV28|TRBJ1-4|-|12|-
TGTGCCACAGGGACTTTGAATGAAAAACTGTTTTTT
CATGTLNEKLFF
>TRBV28|TRBJ2-3|-|14|-
TGTGCCAGCGAGGGGCGGGAATTCACAGATACGCAGTATTTT
CASEGREFTDTQYF